These 21 T cell receptor beta chains came from one sample sequenced in a study of cytomegalovirus exposure and HLA in healthy donors. PCR involved 60 Vbeta and 13 Jbeta primers. Assay used: immunoSEQ multiplex PCR; TCRdb lists only in-frame clones, some missing. The repertoire has fewer than 200,000 clones, around 73% of them found once; the top ten carry 5% to 6.5%. Sequenced: PBMCs. These receptors all stem from a woman aged 18-30 years in good health and CMV-seropositive.

This clone has a handful of counts. This chain links TRBV19 with TRBJ1-3; D might be TRBD1 (6 bases). The CDR3 loop spans 14 amino acids. CDR1 is LNHDA and CDR2 is SQIVND in the germline V gene (reference sequence). Trimming left V 5 bases short and J 2 bases short, with 10 bases between. CDR3 protein: CASSDRRPGNTIYF. The CDR3, as DNA: TGTGCCAGTAGTGACAGGAGACCTGGAAACACCATATATTTT.

The V gene is TRBV12-5, the J gene TRBJ2-5; 9 nucleotides align to TRBD1. V dropped 2 bases and J dropped 4; count of bases not matched to a gene: 8. Germline CDR1 is LGHNT and CDR2 is FRNRAP. This CDR3 comprises 16 residues. The CDR3 loop is CASGLPAPDRGETQYF. The CDR3 DNA follows: TGTGCTAGTGGTTTGCCCGCCCCGGACAGGGGAGAGACCCAGTACTTC.

The genes are TRBV6-4 and TRBJ2-5; the D gene is possibly TRBD2 (7 bases). V dropped 6 bases and J dropped 4 bases, with 12 bases sitting between them. The germline V gene has CDR1 MRHNA and CDR2 SNTAGT. This CDR3 has 13 amino acids. The CDR3 spells CASSGGRRETQYF. CDR3 sequence (DNA): TGTGCCAGCAGCGGGGGGCGTCGAGAGACCCAGTACTTC.

V and J are TRBV2 and TRBJ2-5, with D uncertain. Germline assignment: CDR1 SNHLY and CDR2 FYNNEI. CDR3 length: 15 amino acids. V gave up 1 base and J gave up 0 bases, with 9 bases separating them. CDR3 amino acids: CASSEGPWYQETQYF. CDR3 in DNA: TGTGCCAGCAGTGAAGGGCCGTGGTACCAAGAGACCCAGTACTTC.

V and J are TRBV11-1 and TRBJ2-5; 9 nucleotides agree with TRBD1. Looked up from germline, CDR1 is SGHAT and CDR2 is FQDESV (reference sequence). The CDR3 spans 17 residues. V was pared by 1 base and J by 4 bases, with 10 bases of the junction left unmatched. The CDR3 reads CASSLVGGTGNPETQYF. The CDR3 nucleotides are TGTGCCAGCAGCTTAGTGGGGGGGACAGGGAACCCAGAGACCCAGTACTTC.

The chain employs TRBV6-6 and TRBJ2-1; 7 nucleotides match TRBD2. V gave up 5 bases and J gave up 4 bases; unmatched junction bases: 11. This CDR3 has 16 amino acids. Germline CDR1 and CDR2: MNHNY and SVGAGI (reference sequence). Here the CDR3 reads CASSATGGPTYNEQFF. In DNA, the CDR3 is TGTGCCAGCAGTGCCACGGGGGGACCCACATACAATGAGCAGTTCTTC.

The chain is built from TRBV7-3 and TRBJ2-3; TRBD2 aligns across 12 bases. The trim removed 4 bases at V and 5 bases at J, leaving 4 bases unmatched. Germline V CDR1 and CDR2: SGHTA, FQGTGA. CDR3 size: 15 residues. This CDR3 is CASSSASGGVDTQYF. The CDR3, as DNA: TGTGCCAGCAGCTCGGCTAGCGGGGGGGTAGATACGCAGTATTTT.

J is TRBJ2-3 and V is TRBV30; 8 bases map to TRBD1. The CDR3 runs to 15 residues. Trimming cost V 2 bases and J 2 bases; bases outside gene matches: 6. From germline, CDR1 is GTSNPN and CDR2 SVGIG (reference sequence). The CDR3: CAWSSQGAPTDTQYF. Here the CDR3 DNA reads TGTGCCTGGAGTTCGCAGGGGGCCCCCACAGATACGCAGTATTTT.

The chain employs TRBV5-1 and TRBJ2-1; no reliable D call. CDR3 length: 13 residues. Between the trimmed V and J ends, which lost 0 bases and 6 bases, there was a span of 7 bases. Germline assignment: CDR1 SGHRS and CDR2 YFSETQ. CDR3: CASSLDRANEQFF. The CDR3 bases are TGCGCCAGCAGCTTGGACAGAGCCAATGAGCAGTTCTTC.

J is TRBJ1-4 and V is TRBV4-2; possible D gene TRBD1, 6 bases. Germline V gene lookup returns CDR1 LGHNA and CDR2 YNFKEQ. V was trimmed by 4 bases and J by 9 bases, leaving 15 bases between them. The length of the CDR3 is 14 residues. CDR3 DNA sequence: TGTGCCAGCAGCCCCGTCGGGGGGGCGAAAAAACTGTTTTTT. This codes for CASSPVGGAKKLFF.

CDR3 residues: CASSTPGQGSYEQYF. The CDR3 DNA is TGTGCCAGCAGTACCCCGGGACAGGGTTCCTACGAGCAGTACTTC. The chain couples TRBV28 to TRBJ2-7, with TRBD1 identical over 9 bases. The ends lost 5 bases at V and 1 base at J; junction bases unmatched: 6. Germline CDR1 reads MDHEN; CDR2 reads SYDVKM. The CDR3 covers 15 residues.

The gene calls are TRBV2 and TRBJ2-5; a possible D gene is TRBD2 (6 bases). CDR1 and CDR2 (germline): SNHLY, FYNNEI. Trimming removed 7 bases from V and 4 bases from J, with 13 bases in between. CDR3 length: 13 residues. The CDR3 DNA is TGTGCCAGCATGGGCGGGGCACGAGAGACCCAGTACTTC. It is translated as CASMGGARETQYF.

The genes are TRBV19 and TRBJ1-5, with 9 bases lining up with TRBD1. Trimming cost V 8 bases and J 5 bases; bases outside gene matches: 1. CDR1 is LNHDA, CDR2 SQIVND, per germline (reference sequence). The CDR3 runs 12 residues. CDR3 DNA: TGTGCCAGTCGACAGGGGGATCAGCCCCAGCATTTT. Residues: CASRQGDQPQHF.

The chain uses TRBV28 and TRBJ1-1; D perhaps matches TRBD1 (6 bases). There are 15 residues in the CDR3. CDR1 is MDHEN and CDR2 is SYDVKM in the germline V gene. Trimming cost V 3 bases and J 5 bases, with 16 bases left between them. In nucleotides, the CDR3 is TGTGCCAGCAGTTTGGGGGAGGGGGTAGGGACTGAAGCTTTCTTT. Translated: CASSLGEGVGTEAFF. The full variable domain, rest sourced from reference TRBV28 and TRBJ1-1, is DVKVTQSSRYLVKRTGEKVFLECVQDMDHENMFWYRQDPGLGLRLIYFSYDVKMKEKGDIPEGYSVSREKKERFSLILESASTNQTSMYLCASSLGEGVGTEAFFGQGTRLTVV.

About this clone itself: The same CDR3 is also encoded by other DNA sequences in this sample. This sequence joins TRBV7-2 and TRBJ1-2; 7 bases match TRBD1. The V and J ends lost 4 bases and 3 bases, in that order; junction bases with no gene match: 2. CDR3 length equals 13 residues. Looked up from germline, CDR1 is SGHTA and CDR2 is FQGNSA. This chain's CDR3 is CASSSQGYYGYTF. The CDR3 nucleotides read TGTGCCAGCAGCTCACAGGGGTACTATGGCTACACCTTC.

V is TRBV6-4 and J is TRBJ2-2; the match to TRBD2 covers 10 bases. CDR3 length: 15 amino acids. The germline CDR1 and CDR2 sequences are MRHNA and SNTAGT. V trimming: 6 bases; J trimming: 6 bases; junction bases outside the gene matches: 7. In DNA form, the CDR3 reads TGTGCCAGCAGCTCTAGCGGGGGTGCTGCCGGGGAGCTGTTTTTT. It yields the protein CASSSSGGAAGELFF.

This clone was counted only a few times. This rearrangement joins TRBV19 to TRBJ2-2; 12 bases match TRBD2. Germline V gene sequence: CDR1 LNHDA, CDR2 SQIVND (reference sequence). This CDR3 spans 14 amino acids. With 9 bases clipped from V and 4 bases from J, the junction kept 3 bases outside the gene matches. The CDR3 coding sequence is TGTGCCAGCACGGGACTAGCGGGCACCGGGGAGCTGTTTTTT. Protein sequence: CASTGLAGTGELFF.

V usage is TRBV4-1 and J usage is TRBJ2-2; the match to TRBD2 covers 7 bases. The ends lost 2 bases at V and 3 bases at J; junction bases unmatched: 9. This CDR3 is 17 amino acids long. Germline loops: CDR1 MGHRA, CDR2 YSYEKL. CDR3: CASSQLREAGDTGELFF. CDR3 DNA: TGCGCCAGCAGCCAACTCCGGGAGGCGGGAGACACCGGGGAGCTGTTTTTT.

The chain uses TRBV29-1 and TRBJ2-7; D not resolved. V was trimmed by 0 bases and J by 3 bases, leaving 6 bases between them. This CDR3 contains 12 residues. The germline gives CDR1 SQVTM, CDR2 ANQGSEA. The chain's CDR3 is CSVEEGSYEQYF. The CDR3 region has the DNA TGCAGCGTTGAAGAGGGCAGCTACGAGCAGTACTTC.

This chain connects TRBV6-1 to TRBJ2-7; D is perhaps TRBD2 (5 bases). CDR3 length: 14 amino acids. V shed 10 bases and J shed 2 bases, with 18 bases lying between them. Germline V gene sequence: CDR1 MNHNS, CDR2 SASEGT. CDR3 protein: CAIEGIPFPYEQYF. As DNA, the CDR3 is TGTGCCATTGAGGGAATTCCGTTCCCCTACGAGCAGTACTTC.

A single count supports this clone. This sample includes further DNA sequences coding for the same CDR3. The chain combines TRBV5-1 with TRBJ2-5; 7 bases are a match to TRBD1. Trimming removed 4 bases from V and 3 bases from J; junction bases left unmatched: 3. CDR1 SGHRS and CDR2 YFSETQ come from the germline V gene. The CDR3 runs to 13 residues. CDR3 sequence: CASSLGQEETQYF. The CDR3 DNA reads TGCGCCAGCAGCCTAGGACAGGAAGAGACCCAGTACTTC.